Listed below are T cell receptor beta chains from one sample, sequenced in a study of T cells expressing NK-cell markers. TCRdb re-called the 5' RACE reads; every CDR3 protein appears as one record, without DNA. The sample totals 300,000 to 450,000 distinct CDR3 sequences. Sequenced input: blood T cells: a sorted CD56 or NKG2C T cell subset, CD4+ or CD8+ T cells, or bulk PBMC T cells (not recorded which). All receptors derive from a man aged 18-69 years in good health. The CDR3 runs from the conserved cysteine through the conserved F or W.

TRBV7-3,TRBJ2-1,CASSPGTPILNEQFF
TRBV14,TRBJ2-3,CASSRTWRGPQYF
TRBV28,TRBJ2-1,CASSFGTASYNEQFF
TRBV27,TRBJ1-5,CASKRGVSNQPQHF
TRBV20-1,TRBJ2-7,CSARGVIRDGSYEQYF
TRBV7-9,TRBJ2-2,CASSLRGGARRTGELFF
TRBV2,TRBJ1-1,CASSTSHSGEAFF
TRBV5-1,TRBJ2-5,CASSFLGSRTETQYF
TRBV20-1,TRBJ1-1,CSALENTEAFF
TRBV18,TRBJ2-7,CASSPASGGAYEQYF
TRBV12-3/TRBV12-4,TRBJ2-7,CASTRTRSSREQYF
TRBV5-1,TRBJ1-4,CASRRTVLNEKLFF
TRBV10-3,TRBJ2-3,CAISGKLAGGMSTDTQYF
TRBV5-1,TRBJ1-1,CASSLQDIRTSTEAFF